The 3 T cell receptor beta chains below were found in one sample sequenced in a study of Graves' ophthalmopathy and Graves' hyperthyroidism (dated by TCRdb to the late 2010s). Data came from an Illumina HiSeq 2000. TCR beta CDR3 regions were amplified from RNA transcripts for repertoire sequencing. HTBI primers and the Qiagen OneStep RT-PCR kit were used in a first-round RT-PCR, which was followed by a second-round multiplex PCR, size selection and purification. TCRdb took the public reads, trimmed them with fastp at Q25, ran MiXCR for clone calling and kept in-frame beta chains. Under each unique CDR3 protein, matching rows form one entry showing the most common genes and DNA. The table for this sample lists about 700,000 distinct CDR3 sequences; roughly 40% of them were counted only once. The ten most abundant clones make up around 40% of the sample. Sample: peripheral blood. The receptors shown here come from an adult man with Graves' ophthalmopathy.

A word on this clonotype: This may come from a read error, since a much larger clone is one base off. As the CDR3 is not closed by the conserved phenylalanine or tryptophan, this likely results from a read error. The gene calls are TRBV29-1 and TRBJ1-3; 7 bases line up with TRBD1. V was pared by 4 bases and J by 8 bases, with 8 bases of the junction left unmatched. The CDR3 spans 13 residues. CDR1 and CDR2 (germline): SQVTM, ANQGSEA. CDR3 nucleotide sequence: TGCAGCGTTGGAGGGGGCTTGGTTGACACCATATATTCT. It yields the protein CSVGGGLVDTIYS.

The chain employs TRBV7-2 and TRBJ2-7; D uncertain. CDR1 and CDR2 (germline): SGHTA, FQGNSA. The CDR3 sequence is 15 residues long. Trimming left V 1 base short and J 2 bases short, with 12 bases between. The CDR3 nucleotides read TGTGCCAGCAGCTTAGATCTCGCACTAACCTACGAGCAGTACTTC. It encodes CASSLDLALTYEQYF.

The sample holds a few counts of this clonotype. V usage is TRBV13 and J usage is TRBJ2-7; tentative D call: TRBD2 (5 bases). In germline, CDR1 is PRHDT, CDR2 FYEKMQ (reference sequence). This CDR3 is 13 amino acids long. With 3 bases removed from V and 5 bases from J, the gap between germline ends came to 11 bases. CDR3 amino acids: CASSLRVGDEQYF. The CDR3 DNA follows: TGTGCCAGCAGCTTGCGGGTCGGCGACGAGCAGTACTTC.